The rows below give T cell receptor beta chains drawn from one sample of a study of cytomegalovirus exposure and HLA in healthy donors. Assay: immunoSEQ multiplex PCR; the TCRdb copy retains only in-frame clones and omits some. The table has roughly 120,000 clones, roughly three quarters seen once. The sequenced material came from PBMCs. The receptors shown here come from a woman between 18 and 29 years old in good health and CMV-seronegative. Both conserved end residues are part of each CDR3. A D gene is named only where the DNA matches it firmly. The size entry is marked missing in some rows and otherwise reads once, few, many or a size class.

CDR3 protein: CASSEGRNEKLFF; CDR3 DNA: TGTGCCAGCAGCGAGGGGCGGAATGAAAAACTGTTTTTT; clone size: -; V gene: TRBV9; D gene: -; J gene: TRBJ1-4
CDR3 protein: CATKTGNSGNTIYF; CDR3 DNA: TGTGCCACCAAAACAGGGAACTCTGGAAACACCATATATTTT; clone size: -; V gene: TRBV19; D gene: -; J gene: TRBJ1-3
CDR3 protein: CASSSGQLNPTNYGYTF; CDR3 DNA: TGTGCCAGCAGCTCGGGACAGTTAAATCCTACTAACTATGGCTACACCTTC; clone size: -; V gene: TRBV5-8; D gene: TRBD1; J gene: TRBJ1-2
CDR3 protein: CASSFRLSTDTQYF; CDR3 DNA: TGTGCCAGCAGCTTCCGACTCAGTACAGATACGCAGTATTTT; clone size: few; V gene: TRBV5-6; D gene: -; J gene: TRBJ2-3
CDR3 protein: CASGPGQLFYGYTF; CDR3 DNA: TGTGCCAGCGGACCGGGACAGCTTTTCTATGGCTACACCTTC; clone size: -; V gene: TRBV6-6; D gene: TRBD1; J gene: TRBJ1-2
CDR3 protein: CAWSRVGGMMTYEQYF; CDR3 DNA: TGTGCCTGGAGTAGGGTAGGAGGGATGATGACCTACGAGCAGTACTTC; clone size: -; V gene: TRBV30; D gene: -; J gene: TRBJ2-7
CDR3 protein: CASSFTGVFTEAFF; CDR3 DNA: TGTGCCAGCAGCTTTACCGGGGTCTTCACTGAAGCTTTCTTT; clone size: -; V gene: TRBV5-6; D gene: -; J gene: TRBJ1-1
CDR3 protein: CASSQTLSDRRGGYTF; CDR3 DNA: TGTGCCAGCAGCCAAACCCTCTCGGACAGGCGAGGGGGCTACACCTTC; clone size: -; V gene: TRBV4-2; D gene: TRBD1; J gene: TRBJ1-2
CDR3 protein: CATSRSSTVNQPQHF; CDR3 DNA: TGTGCCACCAGCAGAAGTTCGACAGTGAATCAGCCCCAGCATTTT; clone size: -; V gene: TRBV15; D gene: -; J gene: TRBJ1-5
CDR3 protein: CAWTPGGSTQYF; CDR3 DNA: TGTGCCTGGACCCCGGGGGGCTCTACGCAGTATTTT; clone size: -; V gene: TRBV30; D gene: -; J gene: TRBJ2-3
CDR3 protein: CASSEWDSDYGYTF; CDR3 DNA: TGTGCCAGCAGTGAATGGGACAGCGACTATGGCTACACCTTC; clone size: -; V gene: TRBV25-1; D gene: TRBD1; J gene: TRBJ1-2
CDR3 protein: CASSVTNTEAFF; CDR3 DNA: TGTGCCAGCAGTGTTACAAACACTGAAGCTTTCTTT; clone size: -; V gene: TRBV2; D gene: -; J gene: TRBJ1-1
CDR3 protein: CASRAVRTFQAFF; CDR3 DNA: TGTGCCAGCAGGGCGGTTCGGACTTTTCAAGCTTTCTTT; clone size: -; V gene: TRBV2; D gene: -; J gene: TRBJ1-1
CDR3 protein: CASSESRGPYTEAFF; CDR3 DNA: TGTGCCAGCAGTGAATCCCGAGGGCCCTACACTGAAGCTTTCTTT; clone size: -; V gene: TRBV25-1; D gene: -; J gene: TRBJ1-1
CDR3 protein: CASSQAGTDEKLFF; CDR3 DNA: TGTGCCAGTAGTCAGGCCGGGACAGATGAAAAACTGTTTTTT; clone size: -; V gene: TRBV19; D gene: TRBD1; J gene: TRBJ1-4
CDR3 protein: CASSFGQAKNEKLFF; CDR3 DNA: TGTGCCAGCAGCTTCGGACAGGCGAAGAATGAAAAACTGTTTTTT; clone size: -; V gene: TRBV5-8; D gene: TRBD1; J gene: TRBJ1-4
CDR3 protein: CASSLSTGGETQYF; CDR3 DNA: TGCGCCAGCAGCTTGTCAACCGGAGGAGAGACCCAGTACTTC; clone size: -; V gene: TRBV5-1; D gene: -; J gene: TRBJ2-5
CDR3 protein: CASSPQGFLGYTF; CDR3 DNA: TGTGCCAGCAGCCCACAGGGATTTCTGGGCTACACCTTC; clone size: -; V gene: TRBV28; D gene: -; J gene: TRBJ1-2
CDR3 protein: CASSLIASGGGNSPLHF; CDR3 DNA: TGTGCCAGCAGTTTAATAGCCTCAGGGGGCGGCAATTCACCCCTCCACTTT; clone size: -; V gene: TRBV27; D gene: TRBD1; J gene: TRBJ1-6
CDR3 protein: CASSKTGEAFF; CDR3 DNA: TGTGCCAGCAGTAAGACAGGGGAAGCTTTCTTT; clone size: -; V gene: TRBV6-5; D gene: TRBD1; J gene: TRBJ1-1
CDR3 protein: CASSFGLAGSDEQFF; CDR3 DNA: TGTGCCAGCAGCTTTGGACTAGCGGGGTCGGATGAGCAGTTCTTC; clone size: once; V gene: TRBV13; D gene: TRBD2; J gene: TRBJ2-1
CDR3 protein: CAWSLGGGFQHF; CDR3 DNA: TGTGCCTGGAGCCTGGGGGGGGGTTTCCAGCATTTT; clone size: -; V gene: TRBV30; D gene: -; J gene: TRBJ1-5
CDR3 protein: CASKLTGGNQPQHF; CDR3 DNA: TGTGCCAGCAAACTTACAGGGGGGAATCAGCCCCAGCATTTT; clone size: -; V gene: TRBV6-5; D gene: TRBD1; J gene: TRBJ1-5
CDR3 protein: CSAGQSSGNTIYF; CDR3 DNA: TGCAGCGCTGGACAGTCCTCTGGAAACACCATATATTTT; clone size: once; V gene: TRBV29-1; D gene: -; J gene: TRBJ1-3
CDR3 protein: CASSPLSVAGGYEQYF; CDR3 DNA: TGTGCCAGCAGTCCCCTATCCGTAGCGGGGGGTTACGAGCAGTACTTC; clone size: few; V gene: TRBV27; D gene: TRBD2; J gene: TRBJ2-7